This TCR beta chain derives from a study of cytomegalovirus exposure and HLA in healthy donors. Study results and limitations: Within an earlier analysis, most TCR beta V segments proved productive either about 87% or about 30% of the time. A likely sequencing artifact accounted for one observed cluster of highly shared sequence variants. Most TCR sequences were uncommon, yet certain public TCRs appeared in many donors. Later analysis identified a missense DCLRE1C variant that was linked to TCR beta V- and J-gene trimming.

Researchers ran the PCR with 60 Vbeta and 13 Jbeta primers. Clones were read by immunoSEQ multiplex PCR, and TCRdb kept only the in-frame ones, dropping some. The sample carries 200,000 to 250,000 clones, roughly four fifths recorded once. On this clone itself: Antigen: not known.

V lost 3 bases, J lost 5 bases, and 2 bases stayed unmatched. The CDR3 loop spans 14 amino acids. Looked up from germline, CDR1 is SEHNR and CDR2 is FQNEAQ (reference sequence). This receptor was identified in a girl aged 10-17 years in good health and CMV-seronegative. What was sequenced was PBMCs. This chain connects TRBV7-9 to TRBJ1-4; 8 nucleotides line up with TRBD1. CDR3 sequence reads: CASSFGQGNEKLFF. CDR3 nucleotides: TGTGCCAGCAGCTTTGGACAGGGCAATGAAAAACTGTTTTTT.